These 7 T cell receptor beta chains share one sample of origin, sequenced in a study of human T cells and chemical hapten exposure. Sample time point: healthy volunteer bleed at 6 weeks. The total RNA was obtained from whole blood that was not fractionated. TCRdb itself ran the RACE reads through MiXCR, one entry per CDR3 protein. The sample carries about 80,000 distinct CDR3 sequences, 8.5% to 9.5% recorded once. Sequencing used whole blood. Receptors originate from a female donor in good health. Some clones in this sample may be carry-over from other donors' samples.

Points on this clonotype: Since a much larger clone is just one base distant, this may be a read error. CDR3 sequence reads: CSARSRQGGGYTF. The CDR3 bases are TGCAGTGCTAGATCGAGACAGGGAGGAGGCTACACCTTC. The chain employs TRBV20-1 and TRBJ1-2, with 7 bases aligning to TRBD1. The CDR3 is 13 amino acids. CDR1 is DFQATT and CDR2 is SNEGSKA in the germline V gene (reference sequence). Germline trimming cut 2 bases from V and 8 bases from J; bases unmatched to any gene: 8.

The sample holds a few counts of this clonotype. The genes are TRBV5-1 and TRBJ2-5; the D call may be TRBD1 or TRBD2 (6 bases each). Germline V gene lookup returns CDR1 SGHRS and CDR2 YFSETQ. The CDR3 is 15 residues long. Trimming took 2 bases from V and 1 from J, leaving 12 bases between them. CDR3 residues: CASSFGEGGQETQYF. The CDR3, as DNA: TGCGCCAGCAGCTTTGGCGAGGGGGGCCAAGAGACCCAGTACTTC.

This clonotype was seen a few times. The chain carries TRBV4-3 and TRBJ1-3; D ambiguous. Trimming shortened V by 4 bases and J by 1 base, and 11 bases separated the two germline ends. The CDR3 is made up of 15 amino acids. Germline V gene sequence: CDR1 LGHNA, CDR2 YSLEER. CDR3 loop: CASSLSGVSGNTIYF. The CDR3 DNA is TGCGCCAGCAGCCTAAGTGGGGTTTCTGGAAACACCATATATTTT.

The sample holds many counts of this clonotype. The V call is TRBV2, the J call TRBJ2-5, with TRBD2 identical over 8 bases. In germline, CDR1 is SNHLY, CDR2 FYNNEI. This CDR3 contains 14 residues. V dropped 8 bases and J dropped 5; count of bases not matched to a gene: 10. CDR3 DNA sequence: TGTGCCAGCTGCTCGGTCCGGGGGGGGGAGACCCAGTACTTC. It codes for CASCSVRGGETQYF. Supplemented by reference TRBV2 and TRBJ2-5, the full variable domain reads EPEVTQTPSHQVTQMGQEVILRCVPISNHLYFYWYRQILGQKVEFLVSFYNNEISEKSEIFDDQFSVERPDGSNFTLKIRSTKLEDSAMYFCASCSVRGGETQYFGPGTRLLVL.

This clonotype was found many times. The chain carries TRBV29-1 and TRBJ2-3; D is uncertain. This CDR3 contains 14 residues. Trimming shortened V by 3 bases and J by 2 bases, and 12 bases separated the two germline ends. Germline CDR1 is SQVTM and CDR2 is ANQGSEA. The DNA of the CDR3 is TGCAGCGTTGAGCCCGATGGGCACACAGATACGCAGTATTTT. This translates into CSVEPDGHTDTQYF.

This clonotype was seen a handful of times. The V call is TRBV5-1, the J call TRBJ1-6, with 11 bases matching TRBD1. The CDR3 totals 16 residues. The ends lost 4 bases at V and 8 bases at J; junction bases unmatched: 8. Germline lookup yields CDR1 SGHRS and CDR2 YFSETQ. The CDR3 DNA reads TGCGCCAGCAGCGGACAGGGGGCGATAATGGATTCACCCCTCCACTTT. This codes for CASSGQGAIMDSPLHF.

There are many counts of this clonotype. The chain employs TRBV4-2 and TRBJ2-5; 7 positions match TRBD2. Per the germline V gene, CDR1 is LGHNA and CDR2 is YNFKEQ. The V and J ends lost 0 bases and 1 base, in that order; junction bases with no gene match: 5. The CDR3 is 16 amino acids. CDR3 protein: CASSQELGLVQETQYF. Written as DNA, the CDR3 is TGTGCCAGCAGCCAAGAATTAGGACTAGTCCAAGAGACCCAGTACTTC.